Following are 2 T cell receptor beta chains from one sample sequenced in a study of spatial heterogeneity in lung cancer. The sample's time point: sample taken at primary tumor resection. Each CDR3 protein is one row after TCRdb ran MiXCR on the 5' RACE reads. The profile covers more than 60,000 distinct CDR3 sequences, with about 8% appearing a single time and roughly 6.4% taken by the ten largest. The sequencing here drew on PBMCs, taken at surgery. Receptor source: a male donor with early-stage non-small cell lung cancer.

This sequence joins TRBV11-1 and TRBJ1-4, with 7 nucleotides matching TRBD1. The CDR3 spans 15 residues. The ends lost 1 base at V and 5 bases at J; junction bases unmatched: 4. Germline V gives CDR1 SGHAT, CDR2 FQDESV (reference sequence). Written as DNA, the CDR3 is TGTGCCAGCAGCTTAGGAGGAGGGGGCAATGAAAAACTGTTTTTT. Its translation is CASSLGGGGNEKLFF.

This clonotype was picked up a small number of times. DNA of the CDR3: TGTGCCAGCAGCTTGAGGGGGTCCGGGGAGCTGTTTTTT. Translation gives CASSLRGSGELFF. The chain employs TRBV12-3 or TRBV12-4 and TRBJ2-2, with a possible D match to TRBD1 (6 bases). Trimming left V 6 bases short and J 6 bases short, with 11 bases between. This CDR3 is built from 13 residues.